This entry lists 14 T cell receptor beta chains sequenced from one sample in a study of T cell responses to AZD1222 COVID-19 vaccine. Sequenced by immunoSEQ multiplex PCR; TCRdb stores in-frame clones only, minus some. The sample has around 65,000 clones, around 81% seen once. The source material was peripheral blood, sampled 28 days after the second AZD1222 dose. These receptor sequences come from an adult who received the AZD1222 COVID-19 vaccine.

The gene calls are TRBV6-5 and TRBJ1-4; D is possibly TRBD1 (5 bases). This CDR3 is built from 12 residues. V was trimmed by 11 bases and J by 7 bases, leaving 14 bases between them. Germline V gene lookup returns CDR1 MNHEY and CDR2 SVGAGI. The CDR3 DNA reads as TGTGCCTCGTACGGGACGGTTGAAAAACTGTTTTTT. Its protein is CASYGTVEKLFF.

CDR3 loop: CASSPPSGTVTSGNTIYF. The CDR3 nucleotides read TGTGCCAGCAGTCCACCTTCCGGGACAGTGACCTCTGGAAACACCATATATTTT. The V and J genes are TRBV28 and TRBJ1-3; 7 bases are shared with TRBD1. Trimming at V came to 5 bases and at J to 0 bases, leaving 13 bases not matched to a gene. CDR1 and CDR2 from the germline V gene are MDHEN and SYDVKM. CDR3 length: 18 residues.

The rearrangement links TRBV28 to TRBJ1-2; a possible D gene is TRBD1 (6 bases). The CDR3 contains 17 residues. Germline V gene sequence: CDR1 MDHEN, CDR2 SYDVKM. Trimming removed 6 bases from V and 2 bases from J, with 22 bases in between. Here the CDR3 DNA reads TGTGCCAGCAGGATCGACACCGGGGCAGGGGTAAACTATGGCTACACCTTC. Protein sequence: CASRIDTGAGVNYGYTF.

The chain carries TRBV30 and TRBJ2-5; 7 bases match TRBD2. There are 18 residues in the CDR3. Germline assignment: CDR1 GTSNPN and CDR2 SVGIG (reference sequence). V lost 2 bases, J lost 4 bases, and 19 bases stayed unmatched. CDR3 DNA sequence: TGTGCCTGGAGTTCTCCTATGGGAGGGAGGGATAGTGGAGAGACCCAGTACTTC. It is translated as CAWSSPMGGRDSGETQYF.

The chain recombines TRBV5-8 with TRBJ2-1; unclear D gene. The CDR3 is made up of 14 amino acids. CDR1 is SGHTS, CDR2 YDEGEE, per germline. V lost 0 bases to trimming and J lost 0 bases, with 4 bases between them. This CDR3 reads CASSLGLSYNEQFF. The CDR3 DNA reads TGTGCCAGCAGCTTGGGACTCTCCTACAATGAGCAGTTCTTC.

The chain is built from TRBV7-3 and TRBJ2-7; perhaps TRBD2 as D (6 bases). CDR3 size: 15 residues. The V end lost 7 bases, the J end lost 1 base, and 17 bases lay between the germline ends. CDR1 is SGHTA, CDR2 FQGTGA, per germline. The CDR3 here is CASIGTSLVSYEQYF. Written as DNA, the CDR3 is TGTGCCAGCATCGGGACTTCCCTTGTTTCCTACGAGCAGTACTTC.

The chain employs TRBV19 and TRBJ1-5; D is possibly TRBD1 (5 bases). The germline V gene encodes CDR1 LNHDA and CDR2 SQIVND (reference sequence). This CDR3 comprises 16 residues. V dropped 5 bases and J dropped 2 bases, with 16 bases sitting between them. The CDR3 here is CASSPQWGEGNQPQHF. CDR3 DNA: TGTGCCAGTAGTCCCCAGTGGGGGGAGGGCAATCAGCCCCAGCATTTT.

J is TRBJ1-5 and V is TRBV6-2 or TRBV6-3; TRBD1 agrees at 9 bases. The J segment lost 1 base and the V segment lost 5 bases, leaving 6 bases of the junction unmatched. Germline CDR1 and CDR2: MNHEY and SVGEGT. This CDR3 is built from 16 residues. Here the CDR3 DNA reads TGTGCCAGCAGTACCCCGGACAGGGGAAGCAATCAGCCCCAGCATTTT. Amino acids: CASSTPDRGSNQPQHF.

V gene TRBV18 combines with J gene TRBJ2-7; 7 bases match TRBD2. Germline assignment: CDR1 KGHSH and CDR2 LQKENI. This CDR3 spans 16 amino acids. V trimming: 0 bases; J trimming: 0 bases; junction bases outside the gene matches: 5. The CDR3 DNA is TGTGCCAGCTCACCACCAAGTCTAGCGGACTCCTACGAGCAGTACTTC. Residues: CASSPPSLADSYEQYF.

This sequence joins TRBV7-9 and TRBJ2-7; D is uncertain. CDR1 is SEHNR and CDR2 is FQNEAQ in the germline V gene (reference sequence). The CDR3 runs 12 residues. Trimming cost V 2 bases and J 6 bases, with 8 bases left between them. CDR3 nucleotide sequence: TGTGCCAGCAGCTTACACCAGACCGAGCAGTACTTC. The encoded protein is CASSLHQTEQYF.

The V call is TRBV7-8, the J call TRBJ2-7; TRBD1 agrees at 8 bases. The CDR3 contains 14 residues. J was trimmed by 4 bases and V by 8 bases; bases with no gene match: 10. Germline-derived CDR1 and CDR2 are SGHVS and FQNEAQ. The CDR3 loop reads CASGTTGGRYEQYF. The CDR3, as DNA: TGTGCCAGCGGAACAACAGGGGGTCGATACGAGCAGTACTTC.

The chain joins TRBV5-1 to TRBJ2-5; D uncertain. There are 13 residues in the CDR3. Germline values: CDR1 SGHRS, CDR2 YFSETQ. The ends were cut back, 4 bases at V and 2 bases at J, with 9 bases in the middle. The CDR3, as DNA: TGCGCCAGCAGCCCTTACCGTCAAGAGACCCAGTACTTC. Translating gives CASSPYRQETQYF.

V is TRBV18 and J is TRBJ1-4, with a possible D match to TRBD1 (5 bases). V lost 3 bases and J lost 5, with 13 bases in between. From germline, CDR1 is KGHSH and CDR2 LQKENI. The CDR3 is made up of 15 amino acids. The chain's CDR3 is CASSPPGRINEKLFF. The DNA of the CDR3 is TGTGCCAGCTCACCTCCGGGACGGATAAATGAAAAACTGTTTTTT.

This chain links TRBV6-5 with TRBJ1-1, with no clear D. Germline CDR1 reads MNHEY; CDR2 reads SVGAGI. V lost 8 bases to trimming and J lost 2 bases, with 6 bases between them. The CDR3 covers 11 residues. The CDR3 is CASVLNTEAFF. For the CDR3, the DNA is TGTGCCAGCGTCCTTAACACTGAAGCTTTCTTT.